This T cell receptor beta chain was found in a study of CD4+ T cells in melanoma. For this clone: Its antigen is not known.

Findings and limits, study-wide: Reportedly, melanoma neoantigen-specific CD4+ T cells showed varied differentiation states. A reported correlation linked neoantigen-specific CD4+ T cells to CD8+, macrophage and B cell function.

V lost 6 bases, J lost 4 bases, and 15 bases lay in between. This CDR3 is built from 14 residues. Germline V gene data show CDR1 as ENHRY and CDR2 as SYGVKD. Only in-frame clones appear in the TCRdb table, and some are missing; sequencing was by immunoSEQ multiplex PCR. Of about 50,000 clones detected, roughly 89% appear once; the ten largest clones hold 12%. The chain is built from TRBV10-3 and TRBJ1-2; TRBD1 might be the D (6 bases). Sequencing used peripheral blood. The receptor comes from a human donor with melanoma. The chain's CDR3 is CAIRGDTMGYGYTF. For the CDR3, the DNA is TGTGCCATCAGAGGGGACACCATGGGCTATGGCTACACCTTC.